The source of this T cell receptor beta chain is a study of T cell repertoires in cytomegalovirus infection. This clonotype was seen ten or more times. MiXCR was run by TCRdb on the reads, yielding one entry per CDR3 protein. The top ten hold roughly a quarter of the sample, which has approximately 550,000 distinct CDR3 sequences, approximately 16% seen once. The clonotype originates from a human donor in good health (CMV status not recorded). Some clones in this sample may be carry-over from other donors' samples. What was sequenced was CD8+ T cells from PBMCs.

The CDR3 reads CASSFGAGNEQYF. Written as DNA, the CDR3 is TGTGCCAGCAGCTTTGGAGCAGGGAACGAGCAGTACTTC. The V gene is TRBV7-6, the J gene TRBJ2-7, with TRBD1 as a possible D gene (5 bases). This CDR3 has 13 amino acids. Trimming pared 3 bases from V and 5 bases from J, leaving 11 bases between. Germline lookup yields CDR1 SGHVS and CDR2 FNYEAQ.